Shown below are 31 T cell receptor beta chains from a single sample sequenced in a study of T cells in localized non-small cell lung cancer. Sequencing was performed with immunoSEQ multiplex PCR; in TCRdb, only in-frame clones are kept and a portion is missing. The sample yields almost 65,000 clones, under 90% seen once. Sequencing was performed on peripheral blood, taken before any cancer treatment. Receptors originate from a woman aged 40-75 years with stage I lung adenocarcinoma.

This clone was seen a handful of times. V is TRBV5-4 and J is TRBJ1-1, with 10 bases that match TRBD1. Germline assignment: CDR1 SGHNT and CDR2 YYREEE (reference sequence). CDR3 length: 14 residues. The J segment lost 5 bases and the V segment lost 6 bases, leaving 7 bases of the junction unmatched. The CDR3 DNA is TGTGCCAGCAACCGCGGGACAGGGGAGACTGAAGCTTTCTTT. It encodes CASNRGTGETEAFF.

The rearrangement links TRBV6-5 to TRBJ2-7, with 12 bases lining up with TRBD1. The CDR3 has 15 residues. V lost 2 bases to trimming and J lost 6 bases; unmatched junction nucleotides: 5. Germline V lookup: CDR1 MNHEY, CDR2 SVGAGI. CDR3 protein: CASSYGGQGAVEQYF. Written as DNA, the CDR3 is TGTGCCAGCAGTTACGGGGGACAGGGGGCGGTCGAGCAGTACTTC.

This clone was found a few times. The rearrangement links TRBV2 to TRBJ2-7; the D is unclear. The CDR3 totals 13 residues. CDR1 is SNHLY, CDR2 FYNNEI, per germline. V gave up 4 bases and J gave up 1 base, with 8 bases separating them. CDR3 bases: TGTGCCAGCAGTGGGTTGGGATCCTACGAGCAGTACTTC. This sequence encodes CASSGLGSYEQYF.

As DNA, the CDR3 is TGCAGTGCTAGCACCCAAGAGACCCAGTACTTC. Translated: CSASTQETQYF. The V call is TRBV20-1, the J call TRBJ2-5; the D is unclear. CDR1 and CDR2 (germline): DFQATT, SNEGSKA (reference sequence). The CDR3 spans 11 residues. Trimming left V 3 bases short and J 1 base short, with 3 bases between.

This chain connects TRBV4-2 to TRBJ1-4; D is perhaps TRBD1 (5 bases). Trimming shortened V by 1 base and J by 6 bases, and 30 bases separated the two germline ends. The CDR3 has 21 amino acids. CDR1 and CDR2 (germline): LGHNA, YNFKEQ. The CDR3 nucleotides read TGTGCCAGCAGCCAAGGATCGACTAAGGGGAAACCGAACCTAGTCCATGAAAAACTGTTTTTT. Its translation is CASSQGSTKGKPNLVHEKLFF.

The chain is built from TRBV19 and TRBJ2-3; 10 nucleotides align to TRBD2. CDR3 length: 13 amino acids. Germline V CDR1 and CDR2: LNHDA, SQIVND (reference sequence). Trimming at V came to 7 bases and at J to 8 bases, leaving 6 bases not matched to a gene. The CDR3 bases are TGTGCCAGTAATAGCGGGGGGTCAATTACGCAGTATTTT. Its translation: CASNSGGSITQYF.

The chain combines TRBV7-9 with TRBJ2-1, with 12 bases fitting TRBD1. The CDR3 spans 15 residues. CDR1 is SEHNR and CDR2 is FQNEAQ in the germline V gene (reference sequence). The trim removed 8 bases at V and 6 bases at J, leaving 8 bases unmatched. The CDR3 coding sequence is TGTGCCAGCCCTAAGGGACAGGGGGCTGGCAATGAGCAGTTCTTC. It codes for CASPKGQGAGNEQFF.

V and J are TRBV27 and TRBJ2-7; the match to TRBD2 covers 10 bases. The trim removed 3 bases at V and 6 bases at J, leaving 5 bases unmatched. The CDR3 has 14 amino acids. The germline gives CDR1 MNHEY, CDR2 SMNVEV (reference sequence). The CDR3: CASSFTSGAREQYF. Written as DNA, the CDR3 is TGTGCCAGCAGTTTTACTAGCGGGGCTCGCGAGCAGTACTTC.

The chain links TRBV5-4 to TRBJ1-2; maybe TRBD1 (6 bases). The CDR3 has 14 amino acids. In germline, CDR1 is SGHNT, CDR2 YYREEE (reference sequence). The V end was cut by 5 bases, the J end by 2 bases, with 13 bases between. CDR3 region: CASSRDTGNYGYTF. DNA for the CDR3: TGTGCCAGCAGTCGGGACACAGGGAACTATGGCTACACCTTC.

The genes are TRBV6-1 and TRBJ2-7, with TRBD1 matching 8 bases. This CDR3 region has 13 residues. The V gene end was trimmed by 5 bases and the J gene end by 5 bases; junction bases not matched to a gene: 5. Germline V CDR1 and CDR2: MNHNS, SASEGT. The CDR3 here is CASSLDRAHEQYF. The CDR3 nucleotides are TGTGCCAGCAGTTTGGACAGGGCCCACGAGCAGTACTTC.

The chain links TRBV18 to TRBJ2-1; TRBD1 might be the D (6 bases). The V and J ends lost 3 bases and 8 bases respectively, with 14 bases between them. CDR3 size: 14 residues. CDR1 is KGHSH, CDR2 LQKENI, per germline. The DNA of the CDR3 is TGTGCCAGCTCACCCATAGAGGGGGTCGATGAGCAGTTCTTC. Amino acid sequence: CASSPIEGVDEQFF.

This rearrangement joins TRBV2 to TRBJ2-3; unclear D gene. Germline-derived CDR1 and CDR2 are SNHLY and FYNNEI. This CDR3 has 14 amino acids. V gave up 11 bases and J gave up 4 bases, with 19 bases separating them. The CDR3 DNA is TGTGCCCTCAACGGGCTCCTCGGTCCAGATACGCAGTATTTT. Translating it yields CALNGLLGPDTQYF. Looking up the rest from reference TRBV2 and TRBJ2-3 gives the full variable domain: EPEVTQTPSHQVTQMGQEVILRCVPISNHLYFYWYRQILGQKVEFLVSFYNNEISEKSEIFDDQFSVERPDGSNFTLKIRSTKLEDSAMYFCALNGLLGPDTQYFGPGTRLTVL.

This sequence joins TRBV5-1 and TRBJ2-5; tentative D call: TRBD2 (5 bases). The germline V gene encodes CDR1 SGHRS and CDR2 YFSETQ. The CDR3 has 16 amino acids. The V gene lost 0 bases and the J gene lost 2 bases, with 14 bases spanning the gap. The CDR3 sequence is CASSLEASPKQETQYF. CDR3 bases: TGCGCCAGCAGCTTGGAGGCTAGCCCGAAACAAGAGACCCAGTACTTC.

The rearrangement joins TRBV6-5 to TRBJ1-2; perhaps TRBD1 as D (6 bases). This CDR3 has 13 residues. Between the trimmed V and J ends, which lost 6 bases and 1 base, there was a span of 9 bases. In germline, CDR1 is MNHEY, CDR2 SVGAGI. CDR3 DNA sequence: TGTGCCAGCAGCCAGGGGAGTAACTATGGCTACACCTTC. It encodes CASSQGSNYGYTF.

This chain uses TRBV7-2 with TRBJ1-3; possible D gene TRBD1, 5 bases. The CDR3 consists of 16 residues. Germline V lookup: CDR1 SGHTA, CDR2 FQGNSA. V lost 3 bases to trimming and J lost 0 bases, with 12 bases between them. The CDR3 DNA sequence: TGTGCCAGCAGCTTGGGGACCGATAGCTCTGGAAACACCATATATTTT. Its protein product is CASSLGTDSSGNTIYF.

This sequence joins TRBV14 and TRBJ2-1; no firm D call. Deletions cut 0 bases from V and 4 bases from J, with 7 bases between. The CDR3 runs to 14 residues. Germline CDR1 and CDR2: SGHDN and FVKESK. The CDR3, as DNA: TGTGCCAGCAGCCAAGAGTGGGTATACAATGAGCAGTTCTTC. It translates to CASSQEWVYNEQFF.

The chain is built from TRBV28 and TRBJ2-3; D not resolved. CDR3 size: 16 residues. In germline, CDR1 is MDHEN, CDR2 SYDVKM. Trimming stripped 6 bases from V and 0 bases from J, with 16 bases between. This CDR3 is CASSSRAYGSTDTQYF. The CDR3 region has the DNA TGTGCCAGCAGCTCACGCGCCTATGGAAGCACAGATACGCAGTATTTT.

The rearrangement uses TRBV7-6 and TRBJ2-2; D is uncertain. The germline V and J ends were trimmed by 4 bases and 0 bases, with 12 bases remaining between them. This CDR3 comprises 16 residues. The germline gives CDR1 SGHVS, CDR2 FNYEAQ. CDR3 residues: CASSSFSASNTGELFF. CDR3 DNA: TGTGCCAGCAGCTCCTTTTCAGCCTCGAACACCGGGGAGCTGTTTTTT.

The CDR3 region has the DNA TGTGCCAGTAGTATACAGCGGGAGAGTAATGAGCAGTTCTTC. Translated, it gives CASSIQRESNEQFF. The chain has TRBV19 and TRBJ2-1, with TRBD2 identical over 8 bases. The CDR3 length is 14 residues. Germline V gene data show CDR1 as LNHDA and CDR2 as SQIVND (reference sequence). The V gene end was trimmed by 2 bases and the J gene end by 7 bases; junction bases not matched to a gene: 4.

The chain links TRBV20-1 to TRBJ2-7; D remains unclear. V lost 0 bases and J lost 7, with 7 bases in between. CDR1 and CDR2 from the germline V gene are DFQATT and SNEGSKA (reference sequence). This CDR3 is built from 11 residues. The chain's CDR3 is CSARDLGEQYF. Written as DNA, the CDR3 is TGCAGTGCTAGAGATCTGGGGGAGCAGTACTTC.

The chain employs TRBV5-8 and TRBJ1-2; D remains unclear. Per germline, CDR1 SGHTS and CDR2 YDEGEE. The V end lost 1 base, the J end lost 8 bases, and 3 bases lay between the germline ends. The CDR3 has 10 amino acids. The CDR3 loop is CASSLRGYTF. The CDR3 DNA is TGTGCCAGCAGCTTGCGCGGCTACACCTTC. Drawing the rest from reference TRBV5-8 and TRBJ1-2, the complete variable domain is EAGVTQSPTHLIKTRGQQATLRCSPISGHTSVYWYQQALGLGLQFLLWYDEGEERNRGNFPPRFSGRQFPNYSSELNVNALELEDSALYLCASSLRGYTFGSGTRLTVV.

The chain employs TRBV9 and TRBJ2-1; D tentatively fits TRBD1 or TRBD2 (5 bases each). This CDR3 contains 12 residues. V shed 0 bases and J shed 10 bases, with 8 bases lying between them. CDR1 and CDR2 (germline): SGDLS, YYNGEE. As DNA, the CDR3 is TGTGCCAGCAGCGTAGTTCGGGGCGAGCAGTTCTTC. Translation: CASSVVRGEQFF.

The CDR3 DNA sequence: TGTGCCAGCAGTTACCACGGAGGATCTACCTACGAGCAGTACTTC. As protein: CASSYHGGSTYEQYF. This rearrangement joins TRBV6-6 to TRBJ2-7; a possible D gene is TRBD2 (5 bases). The CDR3 covers 15 residues. V lost 2 bases and J 2 bases, leaving 13 bases between the germline ends. Germline V gene sequence: CDR1 MNHNY, CDR2 SVGAGI (reference sequence).

The chain links TRBV6-6 to TRBJ2-2; D tentatively fits TRBD1 or TRBD2 (5 bases each). The CDR3 extends over 14 amino acids. With 8 bases removed from V and 4 bases from J, the gap between germline ends came to 14 bases. The germline CDR1 and CDR2 sequences are MNHNY and SVGAGI (reference sequence). In DNA, the CDR3 is TGTGCCAGCCGAACACGGGACCCCACCGGGGAGCTGTTTTTT. This encodes CASRTRDPTGELFF.

The chain carries TRBV5-1 and TRBJ1-3, with no clear D. V gave up 6 bases and J gave up 4 bases, with 20 bases separating them. The CDR3 contains 16 residues. CDR1 SGHRS and CDR2 YFSETQ come from the germline V gene. The CDR3 bases are TGCGCCAGCACTAAGATGGGATCAGGAGTCGGAAACACCATATATTTT. Translated: CASTKMGSGVGNTIYF.

This chain connects TRBV2 to TRBJ1-5; D uncertain. This CDR3 region has 18 residues. Trimming removed 7 bases from V and 0 bases from J, with 22 bases in between. Germline V lookup: CDR1 SNHLY, CDR2 FYNNEI. CDR3 DNA: TGTGCCAGCACCGCCGGGGTGTCGGAAGTTCATAGCAATCAGCCCCAGCATTTT. This codes for CASTAGVSEVHSNQPQHF.

The genes are TRBV7-8 and TRBJ1-1; D ambiguous. This CDR3 has 16 residues. The V and J ends lost 5 bases and 8 bases respectively, with 24 bases between them. CDR1 is SGHVS and CDR2 is FQNEAQ in the germline V gene. The CDR3 here is CASSRLGSQVEPEAFF. CDR3 DNA: TGTGCCAGCAGCCGGCTGGGGTCGCAGGTCGAACCAGAAGCTTTCTTT.

The chain couples TRBV5-6 to TRBJ2-7; D ambiguous. Per germline, CDR1 SGHDT and CDR2 YYEEEE. V was clipped by 1 base and J by 0 bases, with 5 bases between them. CDR3 length: 13 residues. The DNA of the CDR3 is TGTGCCAGCAGCTTGAGGGACTCCTACGAGCAGTACTTC. Residues: CASSLRDSYEQYF.

The chain uses TRBV28 and TRBJ2-3, with 15 bases matching TRBD2. J lost 3 bases, V lost 5 bases, and 12 bases had no gene match. The CDR3 extends over 19 amino acids. CDR1 is MDHEN and CDR2 is SYDVKM in the germline V gene. The CDR3 coding sequence is TGTGCCAGCAGTCCACTGCCCGGGACTAGCGGGAGGAGGACAGATACGCAGTATTTT. Translation gives CASSPLPGTSGRRTDTQYF.

This clone is a singleton in its sample. This rearrangement joins TRBV27 to TRBJ2-3, with 12 bases fitting TRBD2. Germline CDR1 is MNHEY and CDR2 is SMNVEV (reference sequence). The CDR3 is 16 amino acids. The V gene end was trimmed by 3 bases and the J gene end by 4 bases; junction bases not matched to a gene: 5. The CDR3 DNA reads as TGTGCCAGCAGTTTGACTAGCGGGAGCTCAGCAGATACGCAGTATTTT. Residues: CASSLTSGSSADTQYF.

The V gene is TRBV7-8, the J gene TRBJ2-7; no definite D call. The CDR3 runs to 13 residues. Trimming pared 1 base from V and 3 bases from J, leaving 7 bases between. CDR1 is SGHVS, CDR2 FQNEAQ, per germline. The CDR3 is CASSLERNYEQYF. The CDR3, as DNA: TGTGCCAGCAGCTTAGAACGTAACTACGAGCAGTACTTC.